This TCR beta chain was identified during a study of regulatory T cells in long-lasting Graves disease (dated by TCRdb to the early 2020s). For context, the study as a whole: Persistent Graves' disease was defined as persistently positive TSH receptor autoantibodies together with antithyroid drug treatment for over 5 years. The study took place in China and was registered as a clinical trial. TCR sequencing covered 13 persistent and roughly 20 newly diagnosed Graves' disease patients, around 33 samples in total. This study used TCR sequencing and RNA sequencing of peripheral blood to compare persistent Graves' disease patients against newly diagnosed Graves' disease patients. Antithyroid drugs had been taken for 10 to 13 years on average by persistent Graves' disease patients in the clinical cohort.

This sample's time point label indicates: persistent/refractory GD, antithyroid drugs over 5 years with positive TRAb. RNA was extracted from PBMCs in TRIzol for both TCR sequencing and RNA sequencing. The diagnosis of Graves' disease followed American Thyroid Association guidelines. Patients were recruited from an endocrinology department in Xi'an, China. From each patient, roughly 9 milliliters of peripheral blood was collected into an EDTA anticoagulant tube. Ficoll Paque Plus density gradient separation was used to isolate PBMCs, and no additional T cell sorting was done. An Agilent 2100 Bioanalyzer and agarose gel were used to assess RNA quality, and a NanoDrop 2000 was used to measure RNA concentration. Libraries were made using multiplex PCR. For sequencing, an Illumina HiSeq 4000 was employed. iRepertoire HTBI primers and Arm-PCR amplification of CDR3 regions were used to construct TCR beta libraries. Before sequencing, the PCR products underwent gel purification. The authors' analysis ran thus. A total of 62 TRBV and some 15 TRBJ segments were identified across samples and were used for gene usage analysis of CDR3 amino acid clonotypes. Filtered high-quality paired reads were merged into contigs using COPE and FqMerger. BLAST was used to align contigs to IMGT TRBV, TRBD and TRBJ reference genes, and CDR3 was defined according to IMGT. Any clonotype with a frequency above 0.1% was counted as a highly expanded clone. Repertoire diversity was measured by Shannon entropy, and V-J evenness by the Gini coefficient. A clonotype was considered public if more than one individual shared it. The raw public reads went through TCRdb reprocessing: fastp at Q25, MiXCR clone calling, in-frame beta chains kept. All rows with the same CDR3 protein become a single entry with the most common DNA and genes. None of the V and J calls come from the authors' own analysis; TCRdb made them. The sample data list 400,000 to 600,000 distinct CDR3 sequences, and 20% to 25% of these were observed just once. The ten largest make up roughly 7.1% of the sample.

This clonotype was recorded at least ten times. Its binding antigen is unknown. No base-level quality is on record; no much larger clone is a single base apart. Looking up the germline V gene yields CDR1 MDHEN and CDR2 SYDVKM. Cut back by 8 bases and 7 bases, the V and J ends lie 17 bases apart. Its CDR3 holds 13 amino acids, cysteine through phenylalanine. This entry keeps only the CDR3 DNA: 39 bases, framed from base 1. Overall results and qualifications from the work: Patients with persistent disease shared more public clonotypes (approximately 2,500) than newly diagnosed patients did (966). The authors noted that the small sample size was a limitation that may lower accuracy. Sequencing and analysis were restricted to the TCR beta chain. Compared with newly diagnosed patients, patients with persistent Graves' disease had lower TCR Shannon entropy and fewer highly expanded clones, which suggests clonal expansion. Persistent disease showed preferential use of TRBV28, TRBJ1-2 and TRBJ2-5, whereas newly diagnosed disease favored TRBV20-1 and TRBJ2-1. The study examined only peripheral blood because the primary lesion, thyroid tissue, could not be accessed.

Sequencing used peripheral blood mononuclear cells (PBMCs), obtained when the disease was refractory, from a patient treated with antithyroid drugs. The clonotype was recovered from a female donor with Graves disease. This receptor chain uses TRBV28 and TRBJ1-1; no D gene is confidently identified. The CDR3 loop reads CASWSYSTGEAFF. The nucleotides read TGTGCCAGCTGGAGCTACAGTACGGGTGAAGCTTTCTTT. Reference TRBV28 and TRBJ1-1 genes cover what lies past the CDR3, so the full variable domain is DVKVTQSSRYLVKRTGEKVFLECVQDMDHENMFWYRQDPGLGLRLIYFSYDVKMKEKGDIPEGYSVSREKKERFSLILESASTNQTSMYLCASWSYSTGEAFFGQGTRLTVV.